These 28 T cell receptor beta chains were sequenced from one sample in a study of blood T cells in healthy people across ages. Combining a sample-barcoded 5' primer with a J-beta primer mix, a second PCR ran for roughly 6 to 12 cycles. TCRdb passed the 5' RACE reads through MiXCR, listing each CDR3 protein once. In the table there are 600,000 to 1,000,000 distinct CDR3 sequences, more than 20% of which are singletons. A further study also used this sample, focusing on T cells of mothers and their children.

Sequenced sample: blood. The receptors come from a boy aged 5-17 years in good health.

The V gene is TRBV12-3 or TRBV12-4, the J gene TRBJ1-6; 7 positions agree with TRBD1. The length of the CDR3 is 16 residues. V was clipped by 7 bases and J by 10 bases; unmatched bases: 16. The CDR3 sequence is CASTIGQVRGYSPLHF. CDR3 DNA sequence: TGTGCCAGCACCATAGGACAGGTCAGGGGTTACTCACCCCTCCACTTT.

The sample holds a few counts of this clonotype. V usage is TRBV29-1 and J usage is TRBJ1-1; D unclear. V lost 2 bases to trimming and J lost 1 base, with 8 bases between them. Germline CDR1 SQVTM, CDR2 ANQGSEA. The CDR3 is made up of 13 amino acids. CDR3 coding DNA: TGCAGCGTTGAAAGCAGGACGAACACTGAAGCTTTCTTT. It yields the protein CSVESRTNTEAFF.

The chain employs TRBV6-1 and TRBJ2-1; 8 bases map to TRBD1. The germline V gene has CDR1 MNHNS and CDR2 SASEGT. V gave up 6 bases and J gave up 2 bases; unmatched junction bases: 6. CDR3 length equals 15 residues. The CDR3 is CASRSGTGPYNEQFF. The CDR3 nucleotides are TGTGCCAGCAGATCCGGGACAGGACCCTACAATGAGCAGTTCTTC.

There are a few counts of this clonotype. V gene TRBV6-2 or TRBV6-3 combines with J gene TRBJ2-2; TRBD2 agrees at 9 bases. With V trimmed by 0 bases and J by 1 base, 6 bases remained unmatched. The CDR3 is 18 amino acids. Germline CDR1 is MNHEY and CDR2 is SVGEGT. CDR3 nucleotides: TGTGCCAGCAGTTACTCGATCGAAGCGGGAGGGAACACCGGGGAGCTGTTTTTT. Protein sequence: CASSYSIEAGGNTGELFF.

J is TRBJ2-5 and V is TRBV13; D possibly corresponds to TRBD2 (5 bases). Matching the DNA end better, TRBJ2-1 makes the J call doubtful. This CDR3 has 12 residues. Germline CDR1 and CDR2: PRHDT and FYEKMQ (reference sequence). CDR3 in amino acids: CASSHGDNEQFF. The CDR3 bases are TGTGCCAGCAGCCACGGGGACAATGAGCAGTTCTTC.

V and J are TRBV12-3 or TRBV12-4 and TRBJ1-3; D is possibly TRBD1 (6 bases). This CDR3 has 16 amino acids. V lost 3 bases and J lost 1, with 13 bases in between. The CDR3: CASSFSGQPSGNTIYF. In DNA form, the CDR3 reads TGTGCCAGCAGTTTTTCAGGACAGCCGTCTGGAAACACCATATATTTT.

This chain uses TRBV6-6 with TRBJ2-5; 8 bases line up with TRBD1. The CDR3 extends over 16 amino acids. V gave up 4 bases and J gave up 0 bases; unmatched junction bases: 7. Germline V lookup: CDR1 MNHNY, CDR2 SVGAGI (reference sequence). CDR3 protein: CASSSTTGANQETQYF. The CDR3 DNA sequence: TGTGCCAGCAGTTCCACGACAGGGGCCAACCAAGAGACCCAGTACTTC.

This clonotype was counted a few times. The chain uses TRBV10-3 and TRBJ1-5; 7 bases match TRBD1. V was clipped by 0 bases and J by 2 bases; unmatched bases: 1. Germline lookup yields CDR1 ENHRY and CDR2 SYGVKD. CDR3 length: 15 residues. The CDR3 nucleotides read TGTGCCATCAGTGAGTCCGACAGGGGCAATCAGCCCCAGCATTTT. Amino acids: CAISESDRGNQPQHF.

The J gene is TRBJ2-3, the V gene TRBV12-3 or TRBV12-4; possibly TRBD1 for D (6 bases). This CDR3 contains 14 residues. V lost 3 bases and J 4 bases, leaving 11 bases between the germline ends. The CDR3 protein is CASSFRGNADTQYF. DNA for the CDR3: TGTGCCAGCAGTTTTAGGGGGAACGCAGATACGCAGTATTTT.

The CDR3 nucleotides are TGTGCCAGCAGTACCCGAGGGGGCGCGGATGAAAAACTGTTTTTT. Translated: CASSTRGGADEKLFF. V gene TRBV12-3 or TRBV12-4 combines with J gene TRBJ1-4; 7 bases agree with TRBD1. V was pared by 5 bases and J by 6 bases, with 9 bases of the junction left unmatched. The CDR3 has 15 amino acids.

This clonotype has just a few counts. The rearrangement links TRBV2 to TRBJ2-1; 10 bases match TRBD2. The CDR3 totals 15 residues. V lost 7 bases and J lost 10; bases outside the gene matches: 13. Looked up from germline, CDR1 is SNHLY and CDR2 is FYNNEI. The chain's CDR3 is CASNSAGGGFSEQFF. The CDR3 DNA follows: TGTGCCAGCAATTCAGCGGGAGGGGGGTTTTCGGAGCAGTTCTTC. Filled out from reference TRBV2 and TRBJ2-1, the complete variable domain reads EPEVTQTPSHQVTQMGQEVILRCVPISNHLYFYWYRQILGQKVEFLVSFYNNEISEKSEIFDDQFSVERPDGSNFTLKIRSTKLEDSAMYFCASNSAGGGFSEQFFGPGTRLTVL.

CDR3 amino acids: CASSPKDLWGEQFF. In DNA, the CDR3 is TGTGCCAGCAGCCCAAAGGACTTGTGGGGTGAGCAGTTCTTC. The chain joins TRBV7-6 to TRBJ2-5; a possible D gene is TRBD2 (5 bases). The end of the DNA aligns better with TRBJ2-1, so the J call may be wrong. Germline lookup yields CDR1 SGHVS and CDR2 FNYEAQ. The CDR3 length is 14 residues.

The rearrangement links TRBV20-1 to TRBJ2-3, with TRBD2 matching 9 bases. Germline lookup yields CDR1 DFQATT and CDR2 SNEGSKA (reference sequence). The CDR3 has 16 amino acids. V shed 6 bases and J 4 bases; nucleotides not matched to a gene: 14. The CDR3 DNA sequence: TGCAGTGCCGTGCCGACTGGCGGGGGGGCCCCAGATACGCAGTATTTT. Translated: CSAVPTGGGAPDTQYF.

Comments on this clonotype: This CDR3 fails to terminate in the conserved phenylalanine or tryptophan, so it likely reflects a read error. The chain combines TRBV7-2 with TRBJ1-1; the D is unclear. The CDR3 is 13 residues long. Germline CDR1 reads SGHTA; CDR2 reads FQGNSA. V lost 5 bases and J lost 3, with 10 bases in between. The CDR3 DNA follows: TGTGCCAGCAGCGCCTTTCGGGACACTGAAGCTTTCCTT. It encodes CASSAFRDTEAFL.

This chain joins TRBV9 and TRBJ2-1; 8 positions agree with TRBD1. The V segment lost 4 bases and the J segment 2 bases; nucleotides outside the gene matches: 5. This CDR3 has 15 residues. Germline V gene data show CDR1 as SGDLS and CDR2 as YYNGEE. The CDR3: CASSPRQGTYNEQFF. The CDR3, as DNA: TGTGCCAGCAGCCCTAGACAGGGGACCTACAATGAGCAGTTCTTC.

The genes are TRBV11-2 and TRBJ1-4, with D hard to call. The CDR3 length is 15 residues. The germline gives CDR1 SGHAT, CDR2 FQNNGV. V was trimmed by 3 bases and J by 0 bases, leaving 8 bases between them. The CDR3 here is CASSFRKSTNEKLFF. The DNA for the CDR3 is TGTGCCAGCAGCTTCCGAAAATCAACTAATGAAAAACTGTTTTTT.

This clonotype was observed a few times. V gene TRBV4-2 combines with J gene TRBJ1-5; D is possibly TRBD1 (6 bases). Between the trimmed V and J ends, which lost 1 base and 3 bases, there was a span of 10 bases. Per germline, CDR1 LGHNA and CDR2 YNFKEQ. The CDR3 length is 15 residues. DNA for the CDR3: TGTGCCAGCAGCCAAGGGACAGATTCCAATCAGCCCCAGCATTTT. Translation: CASSQGTDSNQPQHF.

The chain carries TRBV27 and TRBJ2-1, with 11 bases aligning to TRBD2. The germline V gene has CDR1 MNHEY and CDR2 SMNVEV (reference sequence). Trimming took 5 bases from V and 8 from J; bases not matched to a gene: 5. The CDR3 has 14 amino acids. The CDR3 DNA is TGTGCCAGCAGTCCCCGGACTAGCGGGCATGAGCAGTTCTTC. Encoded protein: CASSPRTSGHEQFF.

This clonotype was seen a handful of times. Here the CDR3 reads CAWSPGQKETQYF. In DNA, the CDR3 is TGTGCCTGGAGTCCGGGACAGAAAGAGACCCAGTACTTC. The chain uses TRBV30 and TRBJ2-5; the match to TRBD1 covers 7 bases. From germline, CDR1 is GTSNPN and CDR2 SVGIG (reference sequence). The length of the CDR3 is 13 residues. Trimming at V came to 2 bases and at J to 3 bases, leaving 3 bases not matched to a gene.

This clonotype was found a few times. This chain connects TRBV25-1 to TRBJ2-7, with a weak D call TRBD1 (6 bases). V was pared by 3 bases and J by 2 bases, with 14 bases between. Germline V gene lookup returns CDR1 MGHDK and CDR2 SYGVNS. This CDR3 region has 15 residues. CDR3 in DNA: TGTGCCAGCAGTGATGTGCTTGGACAGACCTACGAGCAGTACTTC. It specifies CASSDVLGQTYEQYF.

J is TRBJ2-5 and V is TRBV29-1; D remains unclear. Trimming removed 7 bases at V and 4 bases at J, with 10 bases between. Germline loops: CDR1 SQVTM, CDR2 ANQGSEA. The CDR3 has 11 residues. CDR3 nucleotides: TGCAGCGGTTTGACGGGAGAGACCCAGTACTTC. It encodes CSGLTGETQYF.

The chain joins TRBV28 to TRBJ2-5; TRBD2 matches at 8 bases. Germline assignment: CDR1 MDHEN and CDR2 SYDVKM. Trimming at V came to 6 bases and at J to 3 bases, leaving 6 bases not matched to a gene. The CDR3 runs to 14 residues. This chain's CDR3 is CASSPSGSEETQYF. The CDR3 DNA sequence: TGTGCCAGCAGCCCGAGCGGGAGTGAAGAGACCCAGTACTTC. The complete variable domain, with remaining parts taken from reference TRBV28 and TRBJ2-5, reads DVKVTQSSRYLVKRTGEKVFLECVQDMDHENMFWYRQDPGLGLRLIYFSYDVKMKEKGDIPEGYSVSREKKERFSLILESASTNQTSMYLCASSPSGSEETQYFGPGTRLLVL.

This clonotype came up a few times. CDR3 coding DNA: TGCAGTGCGCGGACAGCTGGGATGAGGGAAAAACTGTTTTTT. Translated: CSARTAGMREKLFF. The chain carries TRBV20-1 and TRBJ1-4, with D perhaps TRBD1 (6 bases). This CDR3 is 14 amino acids long. Germline loops: CDR1 DFQATT, CDR2 SNEGSKA (reference sequence). V lost 6 bases and J 8 bases, leaving 19 bases between the germline ends.

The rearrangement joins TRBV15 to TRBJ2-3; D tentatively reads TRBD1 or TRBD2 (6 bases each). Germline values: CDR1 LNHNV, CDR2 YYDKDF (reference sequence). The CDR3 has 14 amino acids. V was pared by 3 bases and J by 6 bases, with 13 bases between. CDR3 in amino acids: CATSSLGGRDTQYF. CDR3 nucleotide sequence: TGTGCCACCAGCAGCCTGGGGGGCCGGGATACGCAGTATTTT.

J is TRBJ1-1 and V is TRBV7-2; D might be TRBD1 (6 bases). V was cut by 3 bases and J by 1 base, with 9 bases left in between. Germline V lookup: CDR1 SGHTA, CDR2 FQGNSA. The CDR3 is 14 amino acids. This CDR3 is CASSFQGQNTEAFF. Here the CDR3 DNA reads TGTGCCAGCAGCTTTCAGGGACAGAACACTGAAGCTTTCTTT.

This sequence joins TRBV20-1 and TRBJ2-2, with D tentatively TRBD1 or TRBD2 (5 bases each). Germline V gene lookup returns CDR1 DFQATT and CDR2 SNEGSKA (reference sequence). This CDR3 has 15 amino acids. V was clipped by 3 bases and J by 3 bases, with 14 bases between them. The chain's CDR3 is CSARAPRGDTGELFF. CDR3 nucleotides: TGCAGTGCTAGGGCGCCACGAGGGGACACCGGGGAGCTGTTTTTT.

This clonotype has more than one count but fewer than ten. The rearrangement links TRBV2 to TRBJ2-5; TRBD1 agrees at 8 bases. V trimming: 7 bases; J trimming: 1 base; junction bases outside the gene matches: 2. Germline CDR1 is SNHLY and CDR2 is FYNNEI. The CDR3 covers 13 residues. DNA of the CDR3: TGTGCCAGCATCGGACAGGGCCAAGAGACCCAGTACTTC. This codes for CASIGQGQETQYF.

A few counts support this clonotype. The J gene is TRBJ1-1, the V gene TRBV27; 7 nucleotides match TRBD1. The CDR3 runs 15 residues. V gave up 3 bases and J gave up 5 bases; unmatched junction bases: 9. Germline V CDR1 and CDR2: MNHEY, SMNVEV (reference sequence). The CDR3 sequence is CASSLSRQGRTEAFF. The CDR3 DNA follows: TGTGCCAGCAGTTTGTCCCGACAGGGAAGAACTGAAGCTTTCTTT.